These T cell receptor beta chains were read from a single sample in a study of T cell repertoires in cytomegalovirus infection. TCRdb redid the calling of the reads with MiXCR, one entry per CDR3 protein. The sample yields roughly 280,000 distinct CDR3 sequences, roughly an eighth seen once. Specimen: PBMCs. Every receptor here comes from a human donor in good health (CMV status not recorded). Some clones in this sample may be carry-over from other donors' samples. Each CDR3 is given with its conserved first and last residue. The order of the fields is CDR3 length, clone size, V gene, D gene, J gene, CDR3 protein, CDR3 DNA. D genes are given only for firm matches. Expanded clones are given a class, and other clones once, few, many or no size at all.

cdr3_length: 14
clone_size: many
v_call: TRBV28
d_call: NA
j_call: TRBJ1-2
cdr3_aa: CASERPGPAYGYTF
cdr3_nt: TGTGCCAGCGAACGACCGGGGCCTGCCTATGGCTACACCTTC

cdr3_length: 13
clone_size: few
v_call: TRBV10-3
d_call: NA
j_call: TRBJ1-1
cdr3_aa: CAIRQGQNTEAFF
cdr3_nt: TGTGCCATCAGACAGGGCCAGAACACTGAAGCTTTCTTT

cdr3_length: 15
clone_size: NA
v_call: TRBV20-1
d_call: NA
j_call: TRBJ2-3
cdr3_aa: CSVPSRIGSSDTQYF
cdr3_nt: TGCAGTGTCCCTTCTCGGATTGGATCATCAGATACGCAGTATTTT

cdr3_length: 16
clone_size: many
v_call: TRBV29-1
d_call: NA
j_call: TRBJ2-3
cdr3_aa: CSVVGRASFGTDTQYF
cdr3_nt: TGCAGCGTTGTTGGAAGGGCTAGCTTCGGCACAGATACGCAGTATTTT

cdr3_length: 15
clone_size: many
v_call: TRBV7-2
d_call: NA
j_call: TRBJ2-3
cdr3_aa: CASSLVPTNTDTQYF
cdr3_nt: TGTGCCAGCAGCTTAGTCCCGACTAACACAGATACGCAGTATTTT

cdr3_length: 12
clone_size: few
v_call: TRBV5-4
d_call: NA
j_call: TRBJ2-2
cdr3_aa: CASSQTAGELFF
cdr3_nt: TGTGCCAGCAGCCAGACAGCCGGGGAGCTGTTTTTT

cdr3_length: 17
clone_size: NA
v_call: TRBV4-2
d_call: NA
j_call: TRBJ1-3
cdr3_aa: CASSQDSAGLSGNTIYF
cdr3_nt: TGTGCCAGCAGCCAAGATAGTGCAGGACTCTCTGGAAACACCATATATTTT

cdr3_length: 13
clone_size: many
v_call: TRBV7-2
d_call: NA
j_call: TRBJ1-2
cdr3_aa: CASSLETGLGYTF
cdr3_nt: TGTGCCAGCAGCTTAGAGACGGGGCTTGGCTACACCTTC

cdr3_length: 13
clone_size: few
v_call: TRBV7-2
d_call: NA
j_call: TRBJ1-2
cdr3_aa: CASSFTGHYGYTF
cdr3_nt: TGTGCCAGCAGCTTCACAGGGCACTATGGCTACACCTTC

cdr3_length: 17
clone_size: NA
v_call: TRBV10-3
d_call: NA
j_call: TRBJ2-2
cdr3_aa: CAISDPGHAWDTGELFF
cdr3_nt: TGTGCCATCAGTGACCCGGGACATGCCTGGGACACCGGGGAGCTGTTTTTT

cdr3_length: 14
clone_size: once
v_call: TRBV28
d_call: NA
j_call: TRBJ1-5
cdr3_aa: CASSLYGPPQPQHF
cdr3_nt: TGTGCCAGCAGTTTATATGGACCCCCACAGCCCCAGCATTTT

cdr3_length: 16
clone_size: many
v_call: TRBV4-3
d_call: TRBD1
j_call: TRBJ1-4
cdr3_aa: CASSQATGTGFEKLFF
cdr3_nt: TGCGCCAGCAGCCAGGCCACCGGGACAGGGTTTGAAAAACTGTTTTTT

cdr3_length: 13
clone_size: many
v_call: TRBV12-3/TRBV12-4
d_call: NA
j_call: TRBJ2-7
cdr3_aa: CASSLMRGPEQYF
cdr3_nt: TGTGCCAGCAGTTTGATGCGGGGACCGGAGCAGTACTTC

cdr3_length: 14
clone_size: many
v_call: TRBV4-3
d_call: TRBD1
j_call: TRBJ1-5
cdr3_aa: CASSARQGLEPQHF
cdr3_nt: TGCGCCAGCAGTGCGAGACAGGGCCTGGAGCCCCAGCATTTT

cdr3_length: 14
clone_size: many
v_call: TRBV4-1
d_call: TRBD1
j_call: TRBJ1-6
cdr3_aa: CASSSGTGNSPLHF
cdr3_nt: TGCGCCAGCAGCAGTGGGACAGGGAATTCACCCCTCCACTTT

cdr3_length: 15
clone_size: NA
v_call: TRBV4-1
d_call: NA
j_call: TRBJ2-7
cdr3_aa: CASSQAGTASYEQYF
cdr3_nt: TGCGCCAGCAGCCAAGCGGGAACAGCCTCCTACGAGCAGTACTTC

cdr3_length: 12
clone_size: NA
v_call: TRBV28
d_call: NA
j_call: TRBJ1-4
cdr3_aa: CASSFGREKLFF
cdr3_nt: TGTGCCAGCAGTTTTGGTCGGGAAAAACTGTTTTTT

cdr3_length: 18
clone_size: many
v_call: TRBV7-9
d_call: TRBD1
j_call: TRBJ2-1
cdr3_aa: CASSLGWGQGSGDNEQFF
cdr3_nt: TGTGCCAGCAGCTTAGGCTGGGGACAGGGGTCGGGCGACAATGAGCAGTTCTTC

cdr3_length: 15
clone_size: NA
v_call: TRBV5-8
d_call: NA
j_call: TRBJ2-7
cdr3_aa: CASSLAGSGSYEQYF
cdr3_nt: TGTGCCAGCAGCTTGGCTGGGTCGGGCTCCTACGAGCAGTACTTC

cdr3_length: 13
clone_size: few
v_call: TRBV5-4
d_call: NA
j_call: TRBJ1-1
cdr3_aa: CASSTPRVTEAFF
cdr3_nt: TGTGCCAGCAGCACGCCCAGGGTTACTGAAGCTTTCTTT

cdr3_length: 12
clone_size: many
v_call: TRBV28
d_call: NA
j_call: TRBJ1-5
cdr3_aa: CASLQVNQPQHF
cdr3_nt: TGTGCCAGTCTACAGGTCAATCAGCCCCAGCATTTT

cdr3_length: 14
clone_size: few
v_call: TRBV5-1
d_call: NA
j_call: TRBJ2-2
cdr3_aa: CASNMVGNTGELFF
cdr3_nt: TGCGCCAGCAACATGGTCGGGAACACCGGGGAGCTGTTTTTT